The sequence of this T cell receptor beta chain was determined in a study of siplizumab effects on memory and regulatory T cells. Study-wide results and limits: The alloreactive clones that mapped to unstimulated subsets made up only a minor fraction. Of the proliferating CD4+ or CD8+ clones, roughly 75-97% lacked a naive or memory phenotype that could be assigned.

This table comes from immunoSEQ multiplex PCR, and its TCRdb copy is limited to in-frame clones, with some not included. The table records 90,000 to 110,000 clones, roughly 91% of them present only once. A word on this clone: Its antigen is as yet unknown.

Between the trimmed V and J ends, which lost 1 base and 2 bases, there was a span of 11 bases. The CDR3 is made up of 15 amino acids. From germline, CDR1 is LGHNA and CDR2 YNFKEQ. The genes are TRBV4-2 and TRBJ2-5, with unresolved D. The sequenced sample consisted of CD4+ T cells sorted from blood. The receptor was isolated from a human donor in good health. The CDR3 sequence is CASSQGPAEQETQYF. CDR3 DNA: TGTGCCAGCAGCCAAGGCCCGGCAGAGCAAGAGACCCAGTACTTC.